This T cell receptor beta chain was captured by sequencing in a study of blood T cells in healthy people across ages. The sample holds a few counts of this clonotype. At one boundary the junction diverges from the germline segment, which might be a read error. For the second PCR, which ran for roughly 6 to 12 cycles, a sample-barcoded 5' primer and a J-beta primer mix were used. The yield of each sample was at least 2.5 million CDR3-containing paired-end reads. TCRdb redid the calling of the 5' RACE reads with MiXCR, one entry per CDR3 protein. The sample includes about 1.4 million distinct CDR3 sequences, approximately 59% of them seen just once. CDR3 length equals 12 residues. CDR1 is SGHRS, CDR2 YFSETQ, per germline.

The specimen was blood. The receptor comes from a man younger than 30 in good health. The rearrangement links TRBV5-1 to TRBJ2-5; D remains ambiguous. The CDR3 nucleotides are TGTGCCAGCAGCGCCGGGCAAGAGACCCAGTACTTC. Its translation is CASSAGQETQYF.